These T cell receptor beta chains were read from a single sample in a study of human T cells and chemical hapten exposure. MiXCR, run by TCRdb on the 5' RACE reads, gives a single entry per CDR3 protein. The repertoire holds some 150,000 distinct CDR3 sequences, with 4.1% as singletons. These receptors were collected from a female donor in good health. CDR3s include the opening cysteine and the closing phenylalanine or tryptophan. D genes are given only for firm matches. Size values are once, few and many counts, or a class for expanded clones, and some rows have none.

V	size	J	D	DNA	CDR3
TRBV7-9	few	TRBJ2-3	TRBD2	TGTGCCAGCAGAGTAGCGGGACTCCTTGGCACGCCAGATACGCAGTATTTT	CASRVAGLLGTPDTQYF
TRBV5-1	few	TRBJ2-3	NA	TGCGCCAGCAGCTTGGCCCCACAGGGGGGGCTCACAGATACGCAGTATTTT	CASSLAPQGGLTDTQYF
TRBV15	NA	TRBJ2-7	NA	TGTGCCACCAGCAGAGAAATGCCAGGGACCTACGAGCAGTACTTC	CATSREMPGTYEQYF
TRBV6-2/TRBV6-3	many	TRBJ1-2	NA	TGTGCCAGCAGTTACTCGAGTCCCGGCATCTATGGCTACACCTTC	CASSYSSPGIYGYTF
TRBV12-3/TRBV12-4	many	TRBJ2-7	NA	TGTGCCAGCAGTTTGTTGGGGGGCGCGAGCTCCTACGAGCAGTACTTC	CASSLLGGASSYEQYF
TRBV20-1	many	TRBJ2-3	TRBD2	TGCAGTGCTAGTCCCACGACTAGTCTAGCGGGGGGTGAAGCGCAGTATTTT	CSASPTTSLAGGEAQYF
TRBV5-4	many	TRBJ2-7	TRBD2	TGTGCCAGCAGCTTGGTGGGGGGGTTGAACGAGCAGTACTTC	CASSLVGGLNEQYF
TRBV3-1	many	TRBJ1-2	NA	TGTGCCAGCAGCCAACTCCAAGAAACCTACACCTTC	CASSQLQETYTF
TRBV18	many	TRBJ1-4	NA	TGTGCCAGCTCCTTTGACGAGCCTGCAACTAATGAAAAACTGTTTTTT	CASSFDEPATNEKLFF
TRBV5-1	many	TRBJ2-2	TRBD2	TGCGCCAGCAGTTTTCAGGGACTAGCGGGGTCGAACACCGGGGAGCTGTTTTTT	CASSFQGLAGSNTGELFF
TRBV20-1	many	TRBJ1-4	NA	TGCAGTGCTAGATCTCAACAGGGAGGGGGAGAAAAACTGTTTTTT	CSARSQQGGGEKLFF
TRBV4-1	many	TRBJ1-2	NA	TGCGCCAGCAGCCCCACAGCCTACAGGGATCCTAACTATGGCTACACCTTC	CASSPTAYRDPNYGYTF
TRBV7-7	few	TRBJ2-1	TRBD1	TGTGCTAGCAGCAAGGGAGGACAGGGGCAATACAATGAGCAGTTCTTC	CASSKGGQGQYNEQFF
TRBV6-2/TRBV6-3	few	TRBJ1-6	NA	TGTGCCAGCAGTTATGGTTCACAATGGGGTATTTCACCCCTCCACTTT	CASSYGSQWGISPLHF
TRBV5-6	NA	TRBJ1-1	NA	TGTGCCAGCAGCTTGGCTGGAACTTCTTGGAACACTGAAGCTTTCTTT	CASSLAGTSWNTEAFF
TRBV24-1	many	TRBJ2-3	NA	TGTGCCACCAGTGAGGACAGCACAGATACGCAGTATTTT	CATSEDSTDTQYF
TRBV12-5	many	TRBJ1-1	NA	TGTGCTAGTGGTTTGGAAAGACGGTATGAAGCTTTCTTT	CASGLERRYEAFF
TRBV7-3	many	TRBJ2-3	NA	TGTGCCAGCAGCAAAAGAACAGGGTCCCCCCCAGATACGCAGTATTTT	CASSKRTGSPPDTQYF
TRBV12-3/TRBV12-4	many	TRBJ1-3	NA	TGTGCCAGCAGTTTAGAAGGGACATTGCGAAACACCATATATTTT	CASSLEGTLRNTIYF
TRBV9	NA	TRBJ2-1	NA	TGTGCCAGCAGCGTCAATCCTGCCGGGGCGGGGGCCCTCAATGAGCAGTTCTTC	CASSVNPAGAGALNEQFF
TRBV4-2	few	TRBJ1-5	NA	TGTGCCAGCAGCCACACCTGGACAGAACCTCGATATAGCAATCAGCCCCAGCATTTT	CASSHTWTEPRYSNQPQHF
TRBV28	NA	TRBJ2-7	TRBD1	TGTGCCAGCAGTTTCCGACAGGGCGCGAGCTCCTACGAGCAGTACTTC	CASSFRQGASSYEQYF
TRBV7-9	many	TRBJ1-6	NA	TGTGCCAGCAGCTTACGGAATTCACCCCTCCACTTT	CASSLRNSPLHF
TRBV7-9	few	TRBJ1-6	TRBD1	TGTGCCAGCAGCTCTGGGACAGGGGGCAGCGCACCCCTCCACTTT	CASSSGTGGSAPLHF
TRBV30	NA	TRBJ1-4	NA	TGTGCCTGGAGTGGCGATGAAAAACTGTTTTTT	CAWSGDEKLFF
TRBV2	many	TRBJ2-5	NA	TGTGCCAGCAGCGACTGGGACTCCCAAGAGACCCAGTACTTC	CASSDWDSQETQYF